The next 19 T cell receptor beta chains were all read from a single sample in a study of cytomegalovirus exposure and HLA in healthy donors (dated by TCRdb to the late 2010s). The library came from the immunoSEQ multiplex PCR assay. For the multiplex PCR, a mixture combining 60 forward primers for TCR Vbeta segments and 13 reverse primers for TCR Jbeta segments was used. TCRdb took this table from immuneACCESS and kept in-frame rearrangements with V and J called. Such tables lack part of the clones; where checked against another copy, unresolved V genes explain under half of the gap, and the rest is unexplained. This sample's clone table shows around 74,000 clones. The top ten clonotypes cover approximately 4.6% of the sample. The sample was PBMCs. The receptor source for this set is a man younger than 40 in good health and CMV-seronegative.

The genes are TRBV25-1 and TRBJ1-2; a weak D match, TRBD1 (5 bases). Germline V gives CDR1 MGHDK, CDR2 SYGVNS. The CDR3 covers 14 residues. V was pared by 1 base and J by 6 bases, with 12 bases between. The DNA for the CDR3 is TGTGCCAGCAGTGAATTAGAGGGAGGGGATGGCTACACCTTC. Its translation: CASSELEGGDGYTF.

The gene calls are TRBV7-9 and TRBJ1-2; TRBD1 matches at 8 bases. J gave up 6 bases and V 1 base, and 4 bases lay outside the gene matches. The CDR3 is made up of 14 amino acids. From germline, CDR1 is SEHNR and CDR2 FQNEAQ (reference sequence). The CDR3 nucleotides read TGTGCCAGCAGCTTAGACAGGGGGAGAAATGGCTACACCTTC. It is translated as CASSLDRGRNGYTF.

J is TRBJ2-5 and V is TRBV4-1; 8 bases line up with TRBD1. V was pared by 0 bases and J by 0 bases, with 12 bases of the junction left unmatched. Germline V gene sequence: CDR1 MGHRA, CDR2 YSYEKL. The CDR3 is made up of 19 amino acids. The CDR3 DNA follows: TGCGCCAGCAGCCAAGATAGCAGGCGACAGGGGTTCAACCAAGAGACCCAGTACTTC. It encodes CASSQDSRRQGFNQETQYF.

The chain recombines TRBV7-3 with TRBJ2-1; D gene ambiguous. There are 13 residues in the CDR3. V shed 3 bases and J shed 8 bases, with 11 bases lying between them. Germline V gene sequence: CDR1 SGHTA, CDR2 FQGTGA. The CDR3: CASSFYLGDEQFF. The CDR3 region has the DNA TGTGCCAGCAGCTTTTACCTAGGCGATGAGCAGTTCTTC.

The chain couples TRBV9 to TRBJ2-7, with 7 positions matching TRBD2. There are 14 residues in the CDR3. V dropped 2 bases and J dropped 5; count of bases not matched to a gene: 7. CDR1 and CDR2 (germline): SGDLS, YYNGEE. CDR3 coding DNA: TGTGCCAGCAGCGTGGGCGGGAGTACACACGAGCAGTACTTC. Protein sequence: CASSVGGSTHEQYF. Variable domain in full (rest from reference TRBV9 and TRBJ2-7): DSGVTQTPKHLITATGQRVTLRCSPRSGDLSVYWYQQSLDQGLQFLIQYYNGEERAKGNILERFSAQQFPDLHSELNLSSLELGDSALYFCASSVGGSTHEQYFGPGTRLTVT.

V gene TRBV5-6 combines with J gene TRBJ2-7, with 11 bases matching TRBD1. This CDR3 is 16 amino acids long. Germline CDR1 is SGHDT and CDR2 is YYEEEE. The V segment lost 4 bases and the J segment 0 bases; nucleotides outside the gene matches: 6. In DNA, the CDR3 is TGTGCCAGCAGCACAGGGACAGGGGGTTACTCCTACGAGCAGTACTTC. Protein product: CASSTGTGGYSYEQYF.

The CDR3 DNA reads as TGCGCCAGCGCCCAGGGGGGCACAGATACGCAGTATTTT. Its translation: CASAQGGTDTQYF. V usage is TRBV10-1 and J usage is TRBJ2-3, with 7 bases lining up with TRBD1. This CDR3 spans 13 amino acids. Looked up from germline, CDR1 is WNHNN and CDR2 is SYGVQD (reference sequence). The V gene end was trimmed by 8 bases and the J gene end by 1 base; junction bases not matched to a gene: 3.

The chain couples TRBV10-3 to TRBJ1-2; 7 bases agree with TRBD1. The V segment lost 7 bases and the J segment 0 bases; nucleotides outside the gene matches: 5. The CDR3 is made up of 14 amino acids. Germline assignment: CDR1 ENHRY and CDR2 SYGVKD. CDR3 protein: CAITDGTANYGYTF. The CDR3 DNA follows: TGTGCCATCACTGACGGGACAGCTAACTATGGCTACACCTTC.

The chain uses TRBV18 and TRBJ2-2; D is possibly TRBD2 (5 bases). The germline V gene encodes CDR1 KGHSH and CDR2 LQKENI. With 3 bases removed from V and 10 bases from J, the gap between germline ends came to 6 bases. This CDR3 spans 11 amino acids. CDR3 protein: CASSPREELFF. In DNA, the CDR3 is TGTGCCAGCTCACCCCGGGAGGAGCTGTTTTTT. Looking up the rest from reference TRBV18 and TRBJ2-2 gives the full variable domain: NAGVMQNPRHLVRRRGQEARLRCSPMKGHSHVYWYRQLPEEGLKFMVYLQKENIIDESGMPKERFSAEFPKEGPSILRIQQVVRGDSAAYFCASSPREELFFGEGSRLTVL.

The rearrangement joins TRBV21-1 to TRBJ1-5; the table's D call of TRBD1 was not tested on the DNA. TRBV21-1 is flagged as a pseudogene. This CDR3 has 17 amino acids. The CDR3 spells CASSSDRAEESNQPQHF. CDR3 coding DNA: TGTGCCAGCAGCTCTGACAGGGCAGAGGAAAGCAATCAGCCCCAGCATTTT.

The chain uses TRBV13 and TRBJ1-1, with 9 bases that match TRBD1. Germline CDR1 reads PRHDT; CDR2 reads FYEKMQ (reference sequence). Losses at the gene ends were 7 bases for V and 5 bases for J; bases not matched to a gene: 8. The CDR3 consists of 14 residues. The CDR3 sequence is CASNDRGVVTEAFF. The CDR3 coding sequence is TGTGCCAGCAACGACAGGGGGGTTGTGACTGAAGCTTTCTTT.

V usage is TRBV28 and J usage is TRBJ2-7; no definite D call. Looked up from germline, CDR1 is MDHEN and CDR2 is SYDVKM. The CDR3 totals 11 residues. V gave up 6 bases and J gave up 8 bases, with 11 bases separating them. CDR3 DNA sequence: TGTGCCAGCAGCCTTCTGAACAAGCAGTACTTC. Protein sequence: CASSLLNKQYF.

V is TRBV30 and J is TRBJ1-2, with TRBD1 identical over 7 bases. This CDR3 region has 14 residues. Germline CDR1 is GTSNPN and CDR2 is SVGIG (reference sequence). The J segment lost 4 bases and the V segment lost 2 bases, leaving 7 bases of the junction unmatched. The CDR3 coding sequence is TGTGCCTGGAGTAGGGACAGATCCAGCTATGGCTACACCTTC. The encoded protein is CAWSRDRSSYGYTF.

The chain is built from TRBV7-2 and TRBJ1-2; D is ambiguous. Per the germline V gene, CDR1 is SGHTA and CDR2 is FQGNSA. The CDR3 is 14 residues long. V was trimmed by 0 bases and J by 8 bases, leaving 13 bases between them. Written as DNA, the CDR3 is TGTGCCAGCAGCTTAGCCAACTGGAGGTTGGGCTACACCTTC. Protein sequence: CASSLANWRLGYTF.

This sequence joins TRBV18 and TRBJ2-1; 8 bases line up with TRBD1. Per germline, CDR1 KGHSH and CDR2 LQKENI. This CDR3 has 17 residues. The ends lost 0 bases at V and 3 bases at J; junction bases unmatched: 7. The CDR3 coding sequence is TGTGCCAGCTCACCACCGTTGGGACAGGAGCACTACAATGAGCAGTTCTTC. Its translation is CASSPPLGQEHYNEQFF. Based on the CDR3 plus reference TRBV18 and TRBJ2-1, the full variable domain is NAGVMQNPRHLVRRRGQEARLRCSPMKGHSHVYWYRQLPEEGLKFMVYLQKENIIDESGMPKERFSAEFPKEGPSILRIQQVVRGDSAAYFCASSPPLGQEHYNEQFFGPGTRLTVL.

The chain employs TRBV5-1 and TRBJ2-5, with 10 bases aligning to TRBD2. CDR3 length: 15 residues. V lost 6 bases and J lost 5; bases outside the gene matches: 10. From germline, CDR1 is SGHRS and CDR2 YFSETQ. This chain's CDR3 is CASMASGRAGETQYF. CDR3 sequence (DNA): TGCGCCAGCATGGCCAGCGGGAGGGCCGGGGAGACCCAGTACTTC.

In DNA form, the CDR3 reads TGTGCCAGTAGTGGGAGGGACGGATACAACTATGGCTACACCTTC. Translation: CASSGRDGYNYGYTF. The chain couples TRBV19 to TRBJ1-2, with D possibly being TRBD1 (5 bases). CDR1 is LNHDA and CDR2 is SQIVND in the germline V gene (reference sequence). The V end lost 5 bases, the J end lost 2 bases, and 15 bases lay between the germline ends. The CDR3 covers 15 residues.

The chain is built from TRBV30 and TRBJ2-7; 10 bases agree with TRBD1. Germline values: CDR1 GTSNPN, CDR2 SVGIG (reference sequence). The CDR3 is made up of 15 amino acids. Trimming removed 4 bases from V and 0 bases from J; junction bases left unmatched: 6. This chain's CDR3 is CAWNDRGRFSYEQYF. In DNA form, the CDR3 reads TGTGCCTGGAACGACAGGGGGCGGTTCTCCTACGAGCAGTACTTC.

This chain joins TRBV5-1 and TRBJ1-3, with 7 bases aligning to TRBD1. The CDR3 is 15 residues long. The trim removed 3 bases at V and 2 bases at J, leaving 5 bases unmatched. Germline CDR1 SGHRS, CDR2 YFSETQ. CDR3 DNA: TGCGCCAGCAGCTCGAATACAGGGGCTGGAAACACCATATATTTT. As protein: CASSSNTGAGNTIYF.